Below are 5 T cell receptor beta chains sequenced from a single sample in a study of early T cells in non-severe SARS-CoV-2 infection. TCRdb recomputed calls from the 5' RACE reads with MiXCR, one row per CDR3 protein. The sample has approximately 52,000 distinct CDR3 sequences, roughly 8% seen once. Sequencing used whole blood. These receptors all come from an adult who was a healthcare worker with PCR-confirmed SARS-CoV-2 infection or an uninfected control (not recorded which).

This chain links TRBV20-1 with TRBJ2-3; TRBD2 agrees at 7 bases. V trimming: 1 base; J trimming: 0 bases; junction bases outside the gene matches: 4. This CDR3 has 15 amino acids. Germline CDR1 is DFQATT and CDR2 is SNEGSKA (reference sequence). The CDR3 sequence is CSARGAGTSTDTQYF. In nucleotides, the CDR3 is TGCAGTGCTAGAGGAGCGGGAACTAGCACAGATACGCAGTATTTT.

This clonotype was seen at least ten times. This rearrangement joins TRBV18 to TRBJ2-7, with D possibly TRBD2 on 6 matching bases. The CDR3 loop spans 15 amino acids. CDR1 is KGHSH and CDR2 is LQKENI in the germline V gene. V lost 2 bases and J lost 0, with 11 bases in between. As DNA, the CDR3 is TGTGCCAGCTCACCAAACGGGGGAAGCTCCTACGAGCAGTACTTC. Translating gives CASSPNGGSSYEQYF.

This clonotype has a handful of counts. The chain carries TRBV9 and TRBJ2-2, with TRBD1 identical over 11 bases. Germline assignment: CDR1 SGDLS and CDR2 YYNGEE. V lost 0 bases, J lost 7 bases, and 8 bases stayed unmatched. The CDR3 spans 17 residues. The CDR3 is CASSVVSGTGGNGELFF. The CDR3 coding sequence is TGTGCCAGCAGCGTAGTCTCCGGGACAGGGGGAAACGGGGAGCTGTTTTTT.

This clonotype was recorded at least ten times. The chain uses TRBV10-3 and TRBJ2-7; 8 bases fit TRBD1. The CDR3 spans 13 residues. Per germline, CDR1 ENHRY and CDR2 SYGVKD. V lost 3 bases and J lost 6; bases outside the gene matches: 4. The CDR3 nucleotides read TGTGCCATCAGTGACCCGACAGGGGTCGAGCAGTACTTC. This codes for CAISDPTGVEQYF.

This clonotype has only one observation. V gene TRBV11-2 combines with J gene TRBJ1-1; 8 bases match TRBD1. Germline V lookup: CDR1 SGHAT, CDR2 FQNNGV. V dropped 5 bases and J dropped 1; count of bases not matched to a gene: 9. This CDR3 region has 16 residues. In nucleotides, the CDR3 is TGTGCCAGCAGCGCTAGGCAGGGGGCATGGAACACTGAAGCTTTCTTT. It specifies CASSARQGAWNTEAFF.